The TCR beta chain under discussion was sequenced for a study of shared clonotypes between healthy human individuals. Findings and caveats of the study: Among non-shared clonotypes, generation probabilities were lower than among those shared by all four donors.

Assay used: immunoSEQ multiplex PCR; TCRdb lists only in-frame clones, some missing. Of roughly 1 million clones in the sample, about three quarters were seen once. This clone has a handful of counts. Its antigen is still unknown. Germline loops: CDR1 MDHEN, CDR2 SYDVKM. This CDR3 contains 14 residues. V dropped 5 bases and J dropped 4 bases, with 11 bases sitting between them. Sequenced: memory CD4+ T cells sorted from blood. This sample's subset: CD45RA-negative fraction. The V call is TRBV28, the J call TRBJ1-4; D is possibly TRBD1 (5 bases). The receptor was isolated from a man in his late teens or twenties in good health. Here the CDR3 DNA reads TGTGCCAGCAGTCCTCAGGGAATTAATGAAAAACTGTTTTTT. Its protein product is CASSPQGINEKLFF.